The sequence of this T cell receptor beta chain was determined in a study of graft-versus-host responses after intestinal transplantation. The wider study: In this cohort, recipients had multivisceral, liver-intestinal, or isolated intestinal transplants. Anti-thymocyte globulin induction preceded about three years of tacrolimus and steroid maintenance in all recipients. The study, taken as a whole, reports: Present in recipient marrow, GvH clones included some that appeared first in ileum or blood.

Clones were sequenced by immunoSEQ multiplex PCR, and TCRdb holds only the in-frame ones, with some missing. The sample lists around 50,000 clones, roughly 80% occurring once. This CDR3 spans 11 amino acids. Germline CDR1 and CDR2: MNHNS and SASEGT. V lost 8 bases and J lost 3, with 8 bases in between. As concerns this clone: Its antigen is unknown.

The J gene is TRBJ2-7, the V gene TRBV6-1; D gene uncertain. The clonotype originates from a human donor who was the organ donor for an intestinal transplant. Here the sequenced sample was unstimulated CD4+ T cells sorted from spleen or lymph node cells, taken before transplant. CDR3 amino acids: CASGILYEQYF. The CDR3 DNA sequence: TGTGCCAGCGGAATACTCTACGAGCAGTACTTC.